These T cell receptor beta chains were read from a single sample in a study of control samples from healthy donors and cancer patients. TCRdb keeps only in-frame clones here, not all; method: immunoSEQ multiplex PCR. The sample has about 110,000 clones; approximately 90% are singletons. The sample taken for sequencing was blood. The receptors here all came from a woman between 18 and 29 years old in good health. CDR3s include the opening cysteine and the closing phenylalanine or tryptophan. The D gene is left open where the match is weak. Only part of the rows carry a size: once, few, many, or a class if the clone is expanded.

CDR3 protein: CASSFRGGAEAFF
CDR3 DNA: TGTGCCAGCAGTTTCCGTGGAGGTGCTGAAGCTTTCTTT
J gene: TRBJ1-1
D gene: -
clone size: -
V gene: TRBV27

CDR3 protein: CASSVKPSYEQYF
CDR3 DNA: TGTGCCAGCAGTGTAAAGCCCTCCTACGAGCAGTACTTC
J gene: TRBJ2-7
D gene: -
clone size: -
V gene: TRBV2

CDR3 protein: CASSPLLQGGYSNQPQHF
CDR3 DNA: TGTGCCAGTAGTCCTCTACTACAGGGGGGTTATAGCAATCAGCCCCAGCATTTT
J gene: TRBJ1-5
D gene: TRBD1
clone size: -
V gene: TRBV19

CDR3 protein: CASSLPGGTQYF
CDR3 DNA: TGTGCCAGCAGCTTACCCGGCGGGACCCAGTACTTC
J gene: TRBJ2-5
D gene: -
clone size: -
V gene: TRBV13

CDR3 protein: CASSFGTGNYYTEAFF
CDR3 DNA: TGTGCCAGCAGTTTCGGGACAGGGAATTATTACACTGAAGCTTTCTTT
J gene: TRBJ1-1
D gene: TRBD1
clone size: -
V gene: TRBV28

CDR3 protein: CASSYISGRTYEQYF
CDR3 DNA: TGTGCCAGCAGTTACATTAGCGGGAGGACCTACGAGCAGTACTTC
J gene: TRBJ2-7
D gene: TRBD2
clone size: few
V gene: TRBV6-2/TRBV6-3

CDR3 protein: CASSQEGGRFTGELFF
CDR3 DNA: TGTGCCAGCAGCCAAGAAGGCGGCAGGTTCACCGGGGAGCTGTTTTTT
J gene: TRBJ2-2
D gene: -
clone size: -
V gene: TRBV3-1/TRBV3-2

CDR3 protein: CASSRPADEQFF
CDR3 DNA: TGTGCCAGCAGTCGGCCTGCGGATGAGCAGTTCTTC
J gene: TRBJ2-1
D gene: -
clone size: -
V gene: TRBV2

CDR3 protein: CASSFSMAGSSYEQYF
CDR3 DNA: TGTGCCAGCAGTTTTAGTATGGCAGGGAGCTCCTACGAGCAGTACTTC
J gene: TRBJ2-7
D gene: -
clone size: -
V gene: TRBV27

CDR3 protein: CASSLAGGRADTQYF
CDR3 DNA: TGCGCCAGCAGCTTGGCGGGCGGGAGGGCAGATACGCAGTATTTT
J gene: TRBJ2-3
D gene: TRBD2
clone size: -
V gene: TRBV5-1

CDR3 protein: CATSGVGTEAFF
CDR3 DNA: TGTGCCACCAGTGGTGTTGGCACTGAAGCTTTCTTT
J gene: TRBJ1-1
D gene: -
clone size: -
V gene: TRBV24-1

CDR3 protein: CASSLEVDTYQPLYGYTF
CDR3 DNA: TGTGCCAGCAGCTTAGAAGTCGATACCTACCAGCCTCTATATGGCTACACCTTC
J gene: TRBJ1-2
D gene: -
clone size: few
V gene: TRBV7-3

CDR3 protein: CASGLPSGTSGGAGFNTQYF
CDR3 DNA: TGTGCTAGTGGTTTGCCGTCCGGGACTAGCGGGGGGGCCGGTTTTAATACGCAGTATTTT
J gene: TRBJ2-3
D gene: TRBD2
clone size: -
V gene: TRBV12-5

CDR3 protein: CASSQFINEQFF
CDR3 DNA: TGTGCCAGCAGCCAATTTATAAATGAGCAGTTCTTC
J gene: TRBJ2-1
D gene: -
clone size: -
V gene: TRBV12-3/TRBV12-4

CDR3 protein: CASSETRDTQYF
CDR3 DNA: TGTGCCAGCAGTGAAACGCGAGATACGCAGTATTTT
J gene: TRBJ2-3
D gene: -
clone size: -
V gene: TRBV25-1

CDR3 protein: CSGQTGSGNTIYF
CDR3 DNA: TGCAGCGGTCAGACAGGCTCTGGAAACACCATATATTTT
J gene: TRBJ1-3
D gene: -
clone size: -
V gene: TRBV29-1

CDR3 protein: CASSLGGGRAADTQYF
CDR3 DNA: TGTGCCAGCAGCTTAGGAGGCGGGAGGGCCGCAGATACGCAGTATTTT
J gene: TRBJ2-3
D gene: TRBD2
clone size: -
V gene: TRBV7-2

CDR3 protein: CASSFPTIPLKWTSPQETQYF
CDR3 DNA: TGTGCCAGCAGCTTTCCCACCATTCCCCTAAAATGGACTAGCCCCCAAGAGACCCAGTACTTC
J gene: TRBJ2-5
D gene: TRBD2
clone size: -
V gene: TRBV7-4

CDR3 protein: CASRTQEYTEAFF
CDR3 DNA: TGTGCCAGCAGGACACAGGAGTACACTGAAGCTTTCTTT
J gene: TRBJ1-1
D gene: -
clone size: -
V gene: TRBV12-3/TRBV12-4

CDR3 protein: CASSVVPSGEQYF
CDR3 DNA: TGTGCCAGCAGCGTAGTTCCTTCGGGCGAGCAGTACTTC
J gene: TRBJ2-7
D gene: -
clone size: -
V gene: TRBV9

CDR3 protein: CAIREPEGAGTDTQYF
CDR3 DNA: TGTGCCATCAGGGAGCCTGAGGGCGCCGGCACAGATACGCAGTATTTT
J gene: TRBJ2-3
D gene: -
clone size: -
V gene: TRBV10-3

CDR3 protein: CASSLAGQVEAFF
CDR3 DNA: TGCGCCAGCAGCCTTGCCGGACAGGTTGAAGCTTTCTTT
J gene: TRBJ1-1
D gene: TRBD1
clone size: -
V gene: TRBV5-1

CDR3 protein: CASSHLIGGVNTEAFF
CDR3 DNA: TGTGCCAGCAGCCATCTTATTGGGGGGGTGAACACTGAAGCTTTCTTT
J gene: TRBJ1-1
D gene: -
clone size: -
V gene: TRBV3-1/TRBV3-2

CDR3 protein: CASSLTRDMNTEAFF
CDR3 DNA: TGTGCCAGCTCACTAACAAGGGATATGAACACTGAAGCTTTCTTT
J gene: TRBJ1-1
D gene: -
clone size: -
V gene: TRBV18

CDR3 protein: CAIRTSGNTIYF
CDR3 DNA: TGTGCCATCAGGACAAGTGGAAACACCATATATTTT
J gene: TRBJ1-3
D gene: -
clone size: few
V gene: TRBV10-3

CDR3 protein: CASSLSNSGRTFTDTQYF
CDR3 DNA: TGCGCCAGCAGCTTGTCGAATAGCGGGAGGACGTTCACAGATACGCAGTATTTT
J gene: TRBJ2-3
D gene: TRBD2
clone size: -
V gene: TRBV5-1

CDR3 protein: CASSQDKYGYTF
CDR3 DNA: TGTGCCAGCAGCCAGGACAAATATGGCTACACCTTC
J gene: TRBJ1-2
D gene: -
clone size: -
V gene: TRBV3-1/TRBV3-2

CDR3 protein: CASSVVGDTGELFF
CDR3 DNA: TGTGCCAGCAGCGTAGTTGGGGACACCGGGGAGCTGTTTTTT
J gene: TRBJ2-2
D gene: -
clone size: -
V gene: TRBV9

CDR3 protein: CASSSSTTGGYTF
CDR3 DNA: TGTGCCAGCAGCTCAAGTACGACGGGTGGCTACACCTTC
J gene: TRBJ1-2
D gene: -
clone size: -
V gene: TRBV9

CDR3 protein: CASSRRGQGSGANVLTF
CDR3 DNA: TGCGCCAGCAGCCGGAGGGGACAGGGCTCTGGGGCCAACGTCCTGACTTTC
J gene: TRBJ2-6
D gene: TRBD1
clone size: -
V gene: TRBV5-1

CDR3 protein: CASSLGPGLNTEAFF
CDR3 DNA: TGTGCCAGCAGCTTAGGCCCGGGTCTGAACACTGAAGCTTTCTTT
J gene: TRBJ1-1
D gene: -
clone size: -
V gene: TRBV7-3